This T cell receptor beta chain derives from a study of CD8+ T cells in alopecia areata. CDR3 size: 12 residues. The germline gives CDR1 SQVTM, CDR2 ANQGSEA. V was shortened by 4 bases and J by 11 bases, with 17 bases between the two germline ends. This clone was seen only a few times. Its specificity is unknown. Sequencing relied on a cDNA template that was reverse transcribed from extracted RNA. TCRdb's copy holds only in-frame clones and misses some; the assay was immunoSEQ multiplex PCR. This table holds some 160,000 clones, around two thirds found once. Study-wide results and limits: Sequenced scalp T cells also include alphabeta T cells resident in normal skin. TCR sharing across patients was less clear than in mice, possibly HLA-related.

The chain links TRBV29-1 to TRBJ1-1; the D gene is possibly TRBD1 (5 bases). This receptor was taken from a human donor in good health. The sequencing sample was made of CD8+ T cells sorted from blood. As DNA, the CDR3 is TGCAGCGTTGGTCTGGGGGAGGCGATGGCTTTCTTT. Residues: CSVGLGEAMAFF.